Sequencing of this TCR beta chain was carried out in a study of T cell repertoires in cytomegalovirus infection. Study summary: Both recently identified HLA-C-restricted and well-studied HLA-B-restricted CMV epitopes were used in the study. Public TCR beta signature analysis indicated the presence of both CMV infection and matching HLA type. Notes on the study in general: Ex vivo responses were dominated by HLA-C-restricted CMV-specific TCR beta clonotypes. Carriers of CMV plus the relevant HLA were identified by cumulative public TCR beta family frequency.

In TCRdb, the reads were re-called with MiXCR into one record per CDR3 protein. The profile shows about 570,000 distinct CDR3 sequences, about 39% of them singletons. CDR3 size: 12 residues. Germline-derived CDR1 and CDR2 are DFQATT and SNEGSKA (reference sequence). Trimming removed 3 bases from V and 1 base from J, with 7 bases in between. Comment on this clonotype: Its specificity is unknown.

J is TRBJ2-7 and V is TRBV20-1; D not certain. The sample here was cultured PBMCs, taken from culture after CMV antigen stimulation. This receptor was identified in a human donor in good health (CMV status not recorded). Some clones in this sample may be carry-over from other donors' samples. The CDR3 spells CSASTASYEQYF. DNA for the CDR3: TGCAGTGCTAGCACCGCGTCCTACGAGCAGTACTTC.